The rows below give T cell receptor beta chains drawn from one sample of a study of cytotoxic CD8 clonotypes in ibrutinib-treated CLL. Method: immunoSEQ multiplex PCR; TCRdb's copy keeps in-frame clones and lacks some. The sample has over 200,000 clones, around 75% seen once. The sequencing used PBMCs, collected after 12 months of ibrutinib treatment. The receptors here all came from a human donor with chronic lymphocytic leukemia. Both conserved end residues are part of each CDR3. D genes are given only for firm matches. Clone size, where shown, is once, few, many, or a class for clones that have expanded.

>TRBV18|NA|NA|TRBJ1-5
CASSPRGVSGNQPQHF
TGTGCCAGCTCGCCGCGCGGGGTCTCGGGCAATCAGCCCCAGCATTTT
>TRBV9|few|TRBD1|TRBJ1-4
CASSPAGTVKLFF
TGTGCCAGCAGCCCTGCCGGGACAGTGAAACTGTTTTTT
>TRBV4-3|NA|TRBD1|TRBJ1-5
CASSHGRTGKNQPQHF
TGCGCCAGCAGCCACGGACGGACAGGGAAGAATCAGCCCCAGCATTTT
>TRBV7-7|once|TRBD2|TRBJ2-1
CASSRLGGGNEQFF
TGTGCTAGCAGCCGGCTCGGCGGGGGGAATGAGCAGTTCTTC
>TRBV9|NA|TRBD1|TRBJ2-7
CASSVASGTAYEQYF
TGTGCCAGCAGCGTAGCATCCGGGACAGCCTACGAGCAGTACTTC
>TRBV27|NA|NA|TRBJ1-1
CASSSPGMSGKKGYTEAFF
TGTGCCAGCAGTTCGCCGGGTATGTCGGGAAAAAAAGGTTACACTGAAGCTTTCTTT
>TRBV2|NA|NA|TRBJ2-6
CASTPERASGANVLTF
TGTGCCAGCACTCCCGAGAGGGCCTCTGGGGCCAACGTCCTGACTTTC
>TRBV7-9|NA|NA|TRBJ1-2
CASSPVSGALGGYGYTF
TGTGCCAGCAGCCCTGTATCAGGGGCCTTGGGAGGTTATGGCTACACCTTC
>TRBV7-3|NA|NA|TRBJ2-3
CASSLPPGDTQYF
TGTGCCAGCAGCCTTCCGCCCGGGGATACGCAGTATTTT
>TRBV15|NA|NA|TRBJ1-3
CATSRDRLGTGNTIYF
TGTGCCACCAGCAGAGATAGGTTGGGAACTGGAAACACCATATATTTT
>TRBV13|NA|NA|TRBJ2-7
CASSKASASYEQYF
TGTGCCAGCAGTAAGGCTAGTGCGTCCTACGAGCAGTACTTC
>TRBV7-3|NA|NA|TRBJ2-6
CASSMPSSGANVLTF
TGTGCCAGCAGCATGCCGAGCTCTGGGGCCAACGTCCTGACTTTC
>TRBV29-1|NA|TRBD2|TRBJ2-1
CSVVEGGSYNEQFF
TGCAGCGTTGTGGAGGGAGGGTCGTACAATGAGCAGTTCTTC
>TRBV5-1|NA|NA|TRBJ1-1
CASSFQNPGETEAFF
TGCGCCAGCAGCTTCCAAAATCCAGGGGAAACTGAAGCTTTCTTT
>TRBV19|few|TRBD1|TRBJ1-5
CASGQGVQPQHF
TGTGCCAGTGGCCAGGGGGTTCAGCCCCAGCATTTT
>TRBV27|NA|TRBD1|TRBJ1-5
CASRSGGSQPQHF
TGTGCCAGCAGGTCAGGGGGAAGCCAGCCCCAGCATTTT